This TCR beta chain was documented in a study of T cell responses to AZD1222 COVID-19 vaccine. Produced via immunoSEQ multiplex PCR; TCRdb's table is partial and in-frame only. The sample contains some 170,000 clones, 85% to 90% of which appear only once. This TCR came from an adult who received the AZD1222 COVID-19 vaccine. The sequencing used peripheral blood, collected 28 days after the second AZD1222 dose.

The CDR3 DNA reads as TGCGCCAGCAGCGATGAGGGAGCCTATGGCTACACCTTC. Its translation is CASSDEGAYGYTF. J is TRBJ1-2 and V is TRBV4-3; D is undetermined. V lost 5 bases and J 4 bases, leaving 11 bases between the germline ends. The CDR3 extends over 13 amino acids. Germline V gene lookup returns CDR1 LGHNA and CDR2 YSLEER.